These 15 T cell receptor beta chains share one sample of origin, sequenced in a study of cytomegalovirus exposure and HLA in healthy donors. PCR amplification relied on 60 Vbeta primers (plus 13 Jbeta primers). Method: immunoSEQ multiplex PCR; TCRdb's copy keeps in-frame clones and lacks some. The profile shows fewer than 120,000 clones, around 78% of them singletons. Sequenced material: PBMCs. These receptors were collected from a woman in her 30s in good health and CMV-seronegative.

CDR3 region: CASSFPRDYGYTF. The CDR3 DNA sequence: TGTGCCAGCAGCTTTCCCAGGGACTATGGCTACACCTTC. This chain connects TRBV7-8 to TRBJ1-2, with a possible D match to TRBD1 (5 bases). This CDR3 region has 13 residues. CDR1 is SGHVS and CDR2 is FQNEAQ in the germline V gene. The ends were cut back, 3 bases at V and 3 bases at J, with 8 bases in the middle.

This clone has only one observation. The chain combines TRBV11-3 with TRBJ1-1, with TRBD1 matching over 7 bases. J gave up 5 bases and V 4 bases, and 4 bases lay outside the gene matches. The CDR3 contains 13 residues. Germline V CDR1 and CDR2: SGHNT, YENEEA. The CDR3 DNA reads TGTGCCAGCAGCTCGCGACAGGGTACTGAAGCTTTCTTT. This sequence encodes CASSSRQGTEAFF.

This chain connects TRBV30 to TRBJ1-4; perhaps TRBD1 as D (5 bases). The germline V gene has CDR1 GTSNPN and CDR2 SVGIG (reference sequence). V was trimmed by 0 bases and J by 5 bases, leaving 13 bases between them. This CDR3 is built from 15 residues. This CDR3 is CAWSVGGDGNEKLFF. In DNA form, the CDR3 reads TGTGCCTGGAGTGTCGGGGGGGATGGAAATGAAAAACTGTTTTTT. Using reference TRBV30 and TRBJ1-4 for the parts outside the CDR3, the full variable domain is SQTIHQWPATLVQPVGSPLSLECTVEGTSNPNLYWYRQAAGRGLQLLFYSVGIGQISSEVPQNLSASRPQDRQFILSSKKLLLSDSGFYLCAWSVGGDGNEKLFFGSGTQLSVL.

This sequence joins TRBV27 and TRBJ1-1; D might be TRBD1 (5 bases). Germline V gene lookup returns CDR1 MNHEY and CDR2 SMNVEV (reference sequence). This CDR3 is built from 13 residues. Trimming took off 6 bases at V and 3 bases at J, with 11 bases between the two ends. CDR3 sequence: CASSERQYTEAFF. Written as DNA, the CDR3 is TGTGCCAGCAGCGAAAGACAGTACACTGAAGCTTTCTTT.

This clone was picked up one time. The V call is TRBV9, the J call TRBJ2-1, with 10 bases that match TRBD2. The CDR3 has 17 amino acids. Looked up from germline, CDR1 is SGDLS and CDR2 is YYNGEE. Trimming at V came to 4 bases and at J to 7 bases, leaving 14 bases not matched to a gene. The CDR3 DNA sequence: TGTGCCAGCAGCCCGAGGGCTAGCGGGAGTGTAGGGAATGAGCAGTTCTTC. The encoded protein is CASSPRASGSVGNEQFF.

The rearrangement links TRBV6-5 to TRBJ1-1; D possibly corresponds to TRBD1 (6 bases). CDR3 length: 16 amino acids. Per the germline V gene, CDR1 is MNHEY and CDR2 is SVGAGI. V was trimmed by 1 base and J by 4 bases, leaving 16 bases between them. CDR3 sequence: CASSYYPKTTGTEAFF. CDR3 sequence (DNA): TGTGCCAGCAGTTACTACCCTAAGACGACAGGCACTGAAGCTTTCTTT.

The chain couples TRBV7-9 to TRBJ2-3, with D perhaps matching TRBD2 (5 bases). Germline V CDR1 and CDR2: SEHNR, FQNEAQ (reference sequence). V shed 2 bases and J shed 5 bases, with 11 bases lying between them. CDR3 length: 14 residues. DNA for the CDR3: TGTGCCAGCAGCTTAACCGGGGTGAGAGATACGCAGTATTTT. Its translation: CASSLTGVRDTQYF. Using reference TRBV7-9 and TRBJ2-3 for the parts outside the CDR3, the full variable domain is DTGVSQNPRHKITKRGQNVTFRCDPISEHNRLYWYRQTLGQGPEFLTYFQNEAQLEKSRLLSDRFSAERPKGSFSTLEIQRTEQGDSAMYLCASSLTGVRDTQYFGPGTRLTVL.

The genes are TRBV5-6 and TRBJ2-7, with a weak D call TRBD1 (6 bases). The germline V gene encodes CDR1 SGHDT and CDR2 YYEEEE. The CDR3 is made up of 14 amino acids. V was trimmed by 4 bases and J by 3 bases, leaving 14 bases between them. The chain's CDR3 is CASSTGTGNYEQYF. The CDR3 coding sequence is TGTGCCAGCAGCACTGGAACAGGGAACTACGAGCAGTACTTC.

V usage is TRBV27 and J usage is TRBJ2-7; D gene ambiguous. Germline CDR1 is MNHEY and CDR2 is SMNVEV (reference sequence). This CDR3 is 11 amino acids long. The ends were cut back, 3 bases at V and 3 bases at J, with 3 bases in the middle. Here the CDR3 DNA reads TGTGCCAGCAGTTTCTACTACGAGCAGTACTTC. Translating gives CASSFYYEQYF.

V is TRBV5-1 and J is TRBJ1-5, with a tentative D call TRBD1 (5 bases). Trimming took off 2 bases at V and 3 bases at J, with 9 bases between the two ends. The CDR3 is 14 residues long. The V gene's germline CDR1 is SGHRS and CDR2 YFSETQ. In nucleotides, the CDR3 is TGCGCCAGCAGCTTAGGGACTGTCAATCAGCCCCAGCATTTT. Protein: CASSLGTVNQPQHF. Based on the CDR3 plus reference TRBV5-1 and TRBJ1-5, the full variable domain is KAGVTQTPRYLIKTRGQQVTLSCSPISGHRSVSWYQQTPGQGLQFLFEYFSETQRNKGNFPGRFSGRQFSNSRSEMNVSTLELGDSALYLCASSLGTVNQPQHFGDGTRLSIL.

In this sample, this clone turned up a few times. The gene calls are TRBV19 and TRBJ1-1; D gene uncertain. The CDR3 spans 12 residues. Germline loops: CDR1 LNHDA, CDR2 SQIVND (reference sequence). V lost 7 bases, J lost 5 bases, and 11 bases lay in between. The CDR3 loop reads CASTSSRTEAFF. The CDR3 DNA reads as TGTGCCAGTACCTCTTCGAGGACTGAAGCTTTCTTT.

The V and J genes are TRBV6-5 and TRBJ2-1; 11 bases are a match to TRBD1. The CDR3 has 16 residues. Per the germline V gene, CDR1 is MNHEY and CDR2 is SVGAGI. V lost 0 bases and J lost 10; bases outside the gene matches: 8. The CDR3 bases are TGTGCCAGCAGTTACTCCGGGACAGGGGGGTGGCTGGAGCAGTTCTTC. Its protein product is CASSYSGTGGWLEQFF.

The table lists this clone with a few counts. The V gene is TRBV6-6, the J gene TRBJ2-1; 12 bases are shared with TRBD2. Looked up from germline, CDR1 is MNHNY and CDR2 is SVGAGI (reference sequence). This CDR3 is built from 15 residues. Unmatched junction bases numbered 4, after V lost 2 bases and J lost 8 bases. The CDR3 sequence is CASSYDRLAGDEQFF. The CDR3 nucleotides are TGTGCCAGCAGTTACGATCGACTAGCGGGAGATGAGCAGTTCTTC.

The CDR3 is CAWSVLVGAPDTQYF. The CDR3 nucleotides read TGTGCCTGGAGTGTACTAGTAGGCGCCCCAGATACGCAGTATTTT. The chain carries TRBV30 and TRBJ2-3; weak D call: TRBD2 (5 bases). The CDR3 has 15 amino acids. Trimming took 0 bases from V and 4 from J, leaving 14 bases between them. CDR1 GTSNPN and CDR2 SVGIG come from the germline V gene (reference sequence).

There are a few counts of this clone. The chain uses TRBV28 and TRBJ1-5, with D perhaps TRBD1 (5 bases). Trimming shortened V by 3 bases and J by 4 bases, and 13 bases separated the two germline ends. The CDR3 is 15 amino acids. CDR1 and CDR2 from the germline V gene are MDHEN and SYDVKM. The CDR3 sequence is CASSFIGAKNQPQHF. DNA of the CDR3: TGTGCCAGCAGTTTTATAGGGGCGAAGAATCAGCCCCAGCATTTT.